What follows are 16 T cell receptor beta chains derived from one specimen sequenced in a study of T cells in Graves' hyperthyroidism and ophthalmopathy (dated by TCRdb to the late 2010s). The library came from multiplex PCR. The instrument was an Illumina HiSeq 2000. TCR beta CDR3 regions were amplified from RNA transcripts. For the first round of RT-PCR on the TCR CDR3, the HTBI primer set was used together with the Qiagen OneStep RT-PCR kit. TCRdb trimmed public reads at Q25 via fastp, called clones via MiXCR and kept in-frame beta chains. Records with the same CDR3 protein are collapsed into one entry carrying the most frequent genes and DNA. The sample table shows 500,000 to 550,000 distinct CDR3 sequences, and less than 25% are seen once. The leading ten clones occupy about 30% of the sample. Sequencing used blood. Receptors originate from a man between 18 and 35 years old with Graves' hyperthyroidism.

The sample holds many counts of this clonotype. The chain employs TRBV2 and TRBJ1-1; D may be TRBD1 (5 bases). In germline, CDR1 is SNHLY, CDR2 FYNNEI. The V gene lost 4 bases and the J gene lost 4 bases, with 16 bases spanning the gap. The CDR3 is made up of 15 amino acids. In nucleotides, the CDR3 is TGTGCCAGCAGTGTCAATAGGGGAAGTGGCACTGAAGCTTTCTTT. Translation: CASSVNRGSGTEAFF.

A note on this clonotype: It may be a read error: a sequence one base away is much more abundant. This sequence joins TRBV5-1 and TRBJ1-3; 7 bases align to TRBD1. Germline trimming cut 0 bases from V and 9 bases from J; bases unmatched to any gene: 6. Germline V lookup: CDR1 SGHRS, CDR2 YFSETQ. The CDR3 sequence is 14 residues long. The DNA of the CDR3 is TGCGCCAGCAGCTTGGAACAGGGGACAGTCACCATATATTTT. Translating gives CASSLEQGTVTIYF.

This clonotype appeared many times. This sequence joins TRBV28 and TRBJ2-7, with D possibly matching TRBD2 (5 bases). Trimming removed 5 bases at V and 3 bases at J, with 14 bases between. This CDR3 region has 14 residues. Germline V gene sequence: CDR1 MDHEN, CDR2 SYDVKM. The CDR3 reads CASSTGSPLYEQYF. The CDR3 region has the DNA TGTGCCAGCAGTACGGGATCACCGCTCTACGAGCAGTACTTC.

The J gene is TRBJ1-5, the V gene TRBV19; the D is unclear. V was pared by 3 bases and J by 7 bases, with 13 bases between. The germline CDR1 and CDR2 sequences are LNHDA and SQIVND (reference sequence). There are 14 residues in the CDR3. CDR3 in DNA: TGTGCCAGTAGTATTGGTCTCAGCGGCCAGCCCCAGCATTTT. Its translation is CASSIGLSGQPQHF.

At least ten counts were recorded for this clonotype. CDR3 in DNA: TGTGCCAGTAGTATTTCGCCAGAAACTGAAGCTTTCTTT. Translation: CASSISPETEAFF. This chain uses TRBV19 with TRBJ1-1; D gene unclear. Germline V CDR1 and CDR2: LNHDA, SQIVND (reference sequence). The CDR3 sequence is 13 residues long. V lost 3 bases, J lost 5 bases, and 10 bases lay in between.

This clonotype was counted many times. The CDR3 DNA follows: TGTGCCAGCAGTAGGACCCCGGGGAACGAGCAGTACTTC. Residues: CASSRTPGNEQYF. This chain links TRBV28 with TRBJ2-7; possibly TRBD2 for D (5 bases). The length of the CDR3 is 13 residues. V dropped 5 bases and J dropped 5 bases, with 13 bases sitting between them. Germline-derived CDR1 and CDR2 are MDHEN and SYDVKM. Variable domain in full (rest from reference TRBV28 and TRBJ2-7): DVKVTQSSRYLVKRTGEKVFLECVQDMDHENMFWYRQDPGLGLRLIYFSYDVKMKEKGDIPEGYSVSREKKERFSLILESASTNQTSMYLCASSRTPGNEQYFGPGTRLTVT.

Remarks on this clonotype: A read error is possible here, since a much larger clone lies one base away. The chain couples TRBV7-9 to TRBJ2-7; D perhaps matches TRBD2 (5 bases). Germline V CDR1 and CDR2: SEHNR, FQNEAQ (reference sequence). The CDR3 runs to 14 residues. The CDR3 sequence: CASSSPWELYEQCF. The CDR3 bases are TGTGCCAGCAGCTCCCCCTGGGAGCTCTACGAGCAGTGCTTC.

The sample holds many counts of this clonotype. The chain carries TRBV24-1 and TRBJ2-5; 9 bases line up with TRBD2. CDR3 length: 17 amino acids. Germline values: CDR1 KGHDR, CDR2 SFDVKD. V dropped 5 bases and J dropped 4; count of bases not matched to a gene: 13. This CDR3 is CATSGPGTSRWSETQYF. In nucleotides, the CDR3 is TGTGCCACCAGTGGTCCTGGGACTAGCCGTTGGTCAGAGACCCAGTACTTC.

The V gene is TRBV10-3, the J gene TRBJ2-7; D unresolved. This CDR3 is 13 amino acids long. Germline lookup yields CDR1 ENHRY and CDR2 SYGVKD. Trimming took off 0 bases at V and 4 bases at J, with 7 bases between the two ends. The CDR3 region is CAISESNRYEQYF. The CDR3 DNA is TGTGCCATCAGTGAGTCAAACAGATACGAGCAGTACTTC.

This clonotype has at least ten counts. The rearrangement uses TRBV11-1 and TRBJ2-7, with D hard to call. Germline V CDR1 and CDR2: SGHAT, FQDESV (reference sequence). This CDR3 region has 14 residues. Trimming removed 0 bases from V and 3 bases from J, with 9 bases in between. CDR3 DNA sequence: TGTGCCAGCAGCTTAGCAGGGAATCTCTACGAGCAGTACTTC. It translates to CASSLAGNLYEQYF.

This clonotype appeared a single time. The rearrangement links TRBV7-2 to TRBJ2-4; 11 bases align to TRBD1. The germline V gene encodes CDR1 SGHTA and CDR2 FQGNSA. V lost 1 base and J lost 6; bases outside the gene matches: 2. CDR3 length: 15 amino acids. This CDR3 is CASSLGTGGRNIQYF. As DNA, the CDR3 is TGTGCCAGCAGCTTAGGGACAGGGGGCCGAAACATTCAGTACTTC.

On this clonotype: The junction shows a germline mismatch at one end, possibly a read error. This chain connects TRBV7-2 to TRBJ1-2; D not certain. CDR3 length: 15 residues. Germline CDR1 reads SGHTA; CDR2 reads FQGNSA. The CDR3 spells CASTLSLDTNYGYTF. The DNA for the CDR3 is TGTGCCAGCACCTTATCACTTGACACGAACTATGGCTACACCTTC.

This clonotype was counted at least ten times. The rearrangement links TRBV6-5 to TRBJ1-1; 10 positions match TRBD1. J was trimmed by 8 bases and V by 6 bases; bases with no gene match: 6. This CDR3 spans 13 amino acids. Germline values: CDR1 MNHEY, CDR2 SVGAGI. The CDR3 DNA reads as TGTGCCAGCAGCTCCGGGACAGGGGCCGAAGCTTTCTTT. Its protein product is CASSSGTGAEAFF.

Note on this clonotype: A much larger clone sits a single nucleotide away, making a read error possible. The CDR3 is CAWSVSDLTEACF. The CDR3, as DNA: TGTGCCTGGAGTGTCTCGGACCTCACTGAAGCTTGCTTT. This chain links TRBV30 with TRBJ1-1; no firm D call. In germline, CDR1 is GTSNPN, CDR2 SVGIG (reference sequence). The CDR3 extends over 13 amino acids.

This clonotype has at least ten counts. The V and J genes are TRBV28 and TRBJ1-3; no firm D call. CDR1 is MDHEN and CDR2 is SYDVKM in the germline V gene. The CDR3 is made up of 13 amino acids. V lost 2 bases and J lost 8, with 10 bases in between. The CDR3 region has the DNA TGTGCCAGCAGTTTAAACGCGGGGTACACCATATATTTT. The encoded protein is CASSLNAGYTIYF. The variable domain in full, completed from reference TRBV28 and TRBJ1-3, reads DVKVTQSSRYLVKRTGEKVFLECVQDMDHENMFWYRQDPGLGLRLIYFSYDVKMKEKGDIPEGYSVSREKKERFSLILESASTNQTSMYLCASSLNAGYTIYFGEGSWLTVV.

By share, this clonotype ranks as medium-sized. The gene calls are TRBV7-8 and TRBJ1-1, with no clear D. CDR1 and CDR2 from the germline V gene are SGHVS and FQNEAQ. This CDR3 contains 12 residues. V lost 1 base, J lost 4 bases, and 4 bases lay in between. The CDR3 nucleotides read TGTGCCAGCAGCTTAGGGCTCACTGAAGCTTTCTTT. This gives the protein CASSLGLTEAFF.